Listed below are T cell receptor beta chains from one sample, sequenced in a study of identifying expanded T cells in peripheral blood. Sequenced by immunoSEQ multiplex PCR; TCRdb stores in-frame clones only, minus some. The table lists around 120,000 clones, approximately 84% of them singletons. Sequenced sample: blood. All receptors derive from a person aged 18-69 years in good health. Each CDR3 is given with its conserved first and last residue. The order of the fields is J gene, D gene, V gene, clone size, CDR3 protein, CDR3 DNA. A D gene is named only where the DNA matches it firmly. Some rows have no size entry. The others give once, few or many, or a class for an expanded clone.

TRBJ1-5 . TRBV18 . CASSPSAGTVEPQHF TGTGCCAGCTCACCCTCGGCCGGGACTGTGGAGCCCCAGCATTTT
TRBJ2-2 TRBD1 TRBV5-6 . CASSPNRGRNTGELFF TGTGCCAGCAGCCCAAACAGGGGGCGGAACACCGGGGAGCTGTTTTTT
TRBJ2-1 TRBD2 TRBV11-2 once CASSLRLAVIYNEQFF TGTGCCAGCAGCTTAAGACTAGCGGTGATATACAATGAGCAGTTCTTC
TRBJ1-6 . TRBV29-1 . CSVSLGLEHSPLHF TGCAGCGTTTCTTTGGGCCTAGAGCATTCACCCCTCCACTTT
TRBJ1-6 . TRBV25-1 . CASSLTPSYNSPLHF TGTGCCAGCAGTTTAACTCCCTCCTATAATTCACCCCTCCACTTT
TRBJ1-1 . TRBV5-6 . CASSLGGQQYTEAFF TGTGCCAGCAGCTTGGGTGGCCAGCAGTACACTGAAGCTTTCTTT
TRBJ1-6 TRBD1 TRBV5-4 . CASSQGVSSPLHF TGTGCCAGCAGCCAGGGGGTATCTTCACCCCTCCACTTT
TRBJ1-5 . TRBV10-2 . CASSEQGLRQPQHF TGCGCCAGCAGTGAACAGGGACTTCGTCAGCCCCAGCATTTT
TRBJ2-5 . TRBV5-4 . CASSLTGAETQYF TGTGCCAGCAGCTTAACGGGTGCAGAGACCCAGTACTTC
TRBJ2-7 . TRBV5-1 . CASSEGAGYEQYF TGCGCCAGCAGCGAAGGTGCGGGCTACGAGCAGTACTTC
TRBJ1-1 TRBD1 TRBV27 few CASNPSYRGHTEAFF TGTGCCAGCAACCCTTCCTACAGGGGGCATACTGAAGCTTTCTTT
TRBJ2-7 . TRBV18 . CASSPPSYEQYF TGTGCCAGCTCACCACCGTCCTACGAGCAGTACTTC
TRBJ1-1 . TRBV13 . CAMGGAHTNTEAFF TGTGCCATGGGGGGGGCACATACGAACACTGAAGCTTTCTTT
TRBJ1-1 . TRBV19 . CASSIQAFEAFF TGTGCCAGTAGTATACAGGCATTCGAAGCTTTCTTT
TRBJ2-2 . TRBV6-1 . CASKVPTGELFF TGTGCCAGCAAGGTCCCCACCGGGGAGCTGTTTTTT
TRBJ2-3 TRBD1 TRBV7-8 . CASSKQIQGYSTDTQYF TGTGCCAGCAGCAAACAGATACAGGGGTATAGCACAGATACGCAGTATTTT
TRBJ2-7 TRBD2 TRBV2 . CASKPGLSYEQYF TGTGCCAGCAAACCGGGACTAAGCTACGAGCAGTACTTC
TRBJ1-6 . TRBV19 many CASSRLGGDSPLHF TGTGCCAGTAGCCGTCTAGGGGGAGATTCACCCCTCCACTTT
TRBJ2-7 . TRBV30 . CAWSQGGGYYEQYF TGTGCCTGGTCCCAAGGAGGGGGGTACTACGAGCAGTACTTC
TRBJ2-3 . TRBV15 . CATSRGVVRSSTDTQYF TGTGCCACCAGCAGGGGGGTAGTCAGATCTAGCACAGATACGCAGTATTTT
TRBJ1-2 . TRBV7-2 . CASSSANRGAGYGYTF TGTGCCAGCAGCTCCGCCAACAGAGGGGCTGGCTATGGCTACACCTTC
TRBJ2-2 . TRBV19 . CASSILRLNTGELFF TGTGCCAGTAGTATACTGAGATTGAACACCGGGGAGCTGTTTTTT
TRBJ2-7 TRBD1 TRBV4-3 . CASSPNRDRAPYEQYF TGCGCCAGCAGCCCAAATAGGGACAGGGCACCCTACGAGCAGTACTTC
TRBJ2-1 TRBD1 TRBV2 . CASRGQGTNEQFF TGTGCCAGCAGGGGACAGGGAACGAATGAGCAGTTCTTC
TRBJ2-7 . TRBV6-1 . CAINRDTSSYEQYF TGTGCCATCAACCGGGACACATCCTCCTACGAGCAGTACTTC
TRBJ2-7 . TRBV4-1 . CASSQDPQGRRAYEQYF TGCGCCAGCAGCCAAGATCCTCAGGGGCGGAGGGCCTACGAGCAGTACTTC
TRBJ1-2 . TRBV6-5 . CASRPEGPKDYGYTF TGTGCCAGCAGACCCGAGGGGCCCAAGGACTATGGCTACACCTTC
TRBJ2-7 . TRBV6-5 once CAGADGFTQYF TGTGCCGGGGCCGATGGATTCACGCAGTACTTC
TRBJ1-2 TRBD1 TRBV7-6 . CASSPSTGGVGYGYTF TGTGCCAGCAGCCCTTCGACAGGGGGAGTGGGCTATGGCTACACCTTC
TRBJ1-2 TRBD1 TRBV5-1 . CASSQSPGQGGVGYTF TGCGCCAGCAGCCAATCTCCGGGACAGGGTGGAGTTGGCTACACCTTC
TRBJ1-3 . TRBV30 few CAWSVGHSGNTIYF TGTGCCTGGAGTGTCGGACACTCTGGAAACACCATATATTTT